Below are 27 T cell receptor beta chains sequenced from a single sample in a study of OX40 agonist ivuxolimab in advanced cancers. TCRdb's copy holds only in-frame clones and misses some; the assay was immunoSEQ multiplex PCR. The sample lists more than 60,000 clones, 70% to 90% occurring once. The sequencing used CD4+ or CD8+ T cells sorted from blood, collected in a trial of the OX40 agonist ivuxolimab. The source of these receptors is an adult with an advanced solid tumor such as melanoma, head and neck, liver or kidney cancer.

By its share, this clone is medium-sized. The rearrangement joins TRBV7-6 to TRBJ2-2; 7 bases map to TRBD2. The CDR3 totals 15 residues. After removal of 7 bases from V and 4 bases from J, the junction contained 9 bases not matched to a gene. The germline CDR1 and CDR2 sequences are SGHVS and FNYEAQ. CDR3 sequence reads: CASMSLAVSTGELFF. The CDR3 DNA follows: TGTGCCAGCATGAGCCTAGCGGTTTCCACCGGGGAGCTGTTTTTT.

The chain recombines TRBV11-1 with TRBJ1-1; maybe TRBD1 (5 bases). Trimming took off 5 bases at V and 0 bases at J, with 19 bases between the two ends. The CDR3 spans 17 residues. CDR1 is SGHAT and CDR2 is FQDESV in the germline V gene (reference sequence). The CDR3 DNA is TGTGCCAGCAGCCGAGACAGAGGACTCATGGTGAACACTGAAGCTTTCTTT. Protein: CASSRDRGLMVNTEAFF.

This sequence joins TRBV7-2 and TRBJ1-1, with D uncertain. This CDR3 contains 14 residues. Per the germline V gene, CDR1 is SGHTA and CDR2 is FQGNSA. The germline V and J ends were trimmed by 4 bases and 0 bases, with 9 bases remaining between them. The CDR3 protein is CASSSQGLNTEAFF. For the CDR3, the DNA is TGTGCCAGCAGCTCACAAGGGTTGAACACTGAAGCTTTCTTT.

The J gene is TRBJ2-1, the V gene TRBV6-5; 9 bases are a match to TRBD1. The V gene end was trimmed by 0 bases and the J gene end by 4 bases; junction bases not matched to a gene: 1. CDR3 size: 15 residues. CDR1 is MNHEY and CDR2 is SVGAGI in the germline V gene. CDR3 sequence: CASSYSGQGYNEQFF. CDR3 sequence (DNA): TGTGCCAGCAGTTACTCTGGACAGGGGTACAATGAGCAGTTCTTC.

CDR3 sequence (DNA): TGTGCCAGCAGTTTCCTCCGGCAGGGCGGGTCACCCCTCCACTTT. Protein: CASSFLRQGGSPLHF. V and J are TRBV27 and TRBJ1-6; TRBD1 might be the D (5 bases). CDR1 is MNHEY and CDR2 is SMNVEV in the germline V gene (reference sequence). This CDR3 is built from 15 residues. The ends were cut back, 3 bases at V and 10 bases at J, with 16 bases in the middle.

This clone was found a few times. The chain uses TRBV10-1 and TRBJ1-1; TRBD1 might be the D (5 bases). Trimming took 2 bases from V and 10 from J, leaving 17 bases between them. This CDR3 is built from 14 residues. Looked up from germline, CDR1 is WNHNN and CDR2 is SYGVQD (reference sequence). The CDR3 protein is CASSEGEGGTGAFF. The CDR3 DNA reads as TGCGCCAGCAGTGAGGGAGAGGGAGGAACAGGAGCTTTCTTT.

J is TRBJ2-3 and V is TRBV9, with 9 nucleotides matching TRBD2. The CDR3 contains 16 residues. J gave up 1 base and V 4 bases, and 7 bases lay outside the gene matches. Germline lookup yields CDR1 SGDLS and CDR2 YYNGEE. CDR3 residues: CASSLRSGGGTDTQYF. CDR3 DNA: TGTGCCAGCAGCCTCCGTAGCGGGGGAGGCACAGATACGCAGTATTTT.

The V gene is TRBV18, the J gene TRBJ1-1, with D unclear. CDR3 length: 15 amino acids. CDR1 is KGHSH and CDR2 is LQKENI in the germline V gene. V dropped 3 bases and J dropped 3 bases, with 14 bases sitting between them. The CDR3 nucleotides are TGTGCCAGCTCACCCCGGGGAGGGTGGGACACTGAAGCTTTCTTT. The encoded protein is CASSPRGGWDTEAFF.

V usage is TRBV19 and J usage is TRBJ1-5; no clear D. The CDR3 has 16 amino acids. V shed 4 bases and J shed 1 base, with 14 bases lying between them. Germline V gene sequence: CDR1 LNHDA, CDR2 SQIVND (reference sequence). The CDR3 DNA reads TGTGCCAGTAGTAGAGGGAGGCCAGTGAGCAATCAGCCCCAGCATTTT. Protein sequence: CASSRGRPVSNQPQHF. Full variable domain (missing parts from reference TRBV19 and TRBJ1-5): DGGITQSPKYLFRKEGQNVTLSCEQNLNHDAMYWYRQDPGQGLRLIYYSQIVNDFQKGDIAEGYSVSREKKESFPLTVTSAQKNPTAFYLCASSRGRPVSNQPQHFGDGTRLSIL.

This chain uses TRBV2 with TRBJ2-3; TRBD1 aligns across 7 bases. V was clipped by 3 bases and J by 3 bases; unmatched bases: 6. Germline CDR1 is SNHLY and CDR2 is FYNNEI. CDR3 length: 15 amino acids. The CDR3 DNA follows: TGTGCCAGCAGTGAGGGGGACAGCCCGACAGATACGCAGTATTTT. This translates into CASSEGDSPTDTQYF. Full variable domain (rest looked up from reference TRBV2 and TRBJ2-3): EPEVTQTPSHQVTQMGQEVILRCVPISNHLYFYWYRQILGQKVEFLVSFYNNEISEKSEIFDDQFSVERPDGSNFTLKIRSTKLEDSAMYFCASSEGDSPTDTQYFGPGTRLTVL.

The chain carries TRBV5-6 and TRBJ1-4; 9 nucleotides line up with TRBD1. Germline V CDR1 and CDR2: SGHDT, YYEEEE. Trimming at V came to 0 bases and at J to 10 bases, leaving 7 bases not matched to a gene. The CDR3 is 15 residues long. The chain's CDR3 is CASSLVDRGSGKLFF. The DNA of the CDR3 is TGTGCCAGCAGCTTGGTGGACAGGGGAAGTGGAAAACTGTTTTTT.

The chain has TRBV28 and TRBJ1-2; 7 bases are a match to TRBD1. Germline V gene data show CDR1 as MDHEN and CDR2 as SYDVKM. V was clipped by 5 bases and J by 2 bases; unmatched bases: 2. There are 13 residues in the CDR3. The CDR3 DNA follows: TGTGCCAGCAGTACCAGGGGGAACTATGGCTACACCTTC. Translation: CASSTRGNYGYTF.

The rearrangement uses TRBV2 and TRBJ2-7; maybe TRBD1 (6 bases). Germline CDR1 is SNHLY and CDR2 is FYNNEI. Trimming removed 4 bases at V and 6 bases at J, with 13 bases between. The CDR3 has 13 residues. The CDR3 DNA reads TGTGCCAGCAGTGGACTGTCAGGGGTCGAGCAGTACTTC. This encodes CASSGLSGVEQYF. Together with reference TRBV2 and TRBJ2-7, the CDR3 gives the full variable domain: EPEVTQTPSHQVTQMGQEVILRCVPISNHLYFYWYRQILGQKVEFLVSFYNNEISEKSEIFDDQFSVERPDGSNFTLKIRSTKLEDSAMYFCASSGLSGVEQYFGPGTRLTVT.

V usage is TRBV6-6 and J usage is TRBJ2-7; D is possibly TRBD2 (5 bases). CDR1 and CDR2 (germline): MNHNY, SVGAGI (reference sequence). The V end was cut by 6 bases, the J end by 4 bases, with 10 bases between. CDR3 length: 12 amino acids. The CDR3 coding sequence is TGTGCCAGCAGCATGGGCGGGTACGAGCAGTACTTC. Its protein product is CASSMGGYEQYF.

CDR3 residues: CASSTGSWYEQYF. CDR3 nucleotides: TGTGCCAGCAGCACCGGGAGTTGGTACGAGCAGTACTTC. The V call is TRBV9, the J call TRBJ2-7; maybe TRBD2 (6 bases). This CDR3 has 13 amino acids. Trimming shortened V by 4 bases and J by 4 bases, and 12 bases separated the two germline ends. Germline loops: CDR1 SGDLS, CDR2 YYNGEE.

The rearrangement uses TRBV19 and TRBJ2-1; TRBD2 matches 15 bases. The germline V gene has CDR1 LNHDA and CDR2 SQIVND (reference sequence). V dropped 5 bases and J dropped 7; count of bases not matched to a gene: 15. CDR3 length: 19 residues. The CDR3 sequence: CASSPSSGLAGGGGNEQFF. CDR3 nucleotide sequence: TGTGCCAGTAGTCCCTCTTCAGGACTAGCGGGAGGGGGCGGGAATGAGCAGTTCTTC.

The chain carries TRBV5-1 and TRBJ2-1; the match to TRBD1 covers 8 bases. The germline gives CDR1 SGHRS, CDR2 YFSETQ. The CDR3 runs to 14 residues. V shed 2 bases, J shed 3 bases, and the junction held 1 base outside the gene matches. CDR3 DNA: TGCGCCAGCAGCTTAGGACAGGGCTACAATGAGCAGTTCTTC. This encodes CASSLGQGYNEQFF.

This clone was counted once. The chain joins TRBV2 to TRBJ1-1, with 7 bases fitting TRBD1. The V gene end was trimmed by 6 bases and the J gene end by 1 base; junction bases not matched to a gene: 8. The CDR3 loop spans 15 amino acids. Germline CDR1 and CDR2: SNHLY and FYNNEI. The DNA of the CDR3 is TGTGCCAGCAGGAGGGGACAGCCCAAGAACACTGAAGCTTTCTTT. Translated, it gives CASRRGQPKNTEAFF. Drawing the rest from reference TRBV2 and TRBJ1-1, the complete variable domain is EPEVTQTPSHQVTQMGQEVILRCVPISNHLYFYWYRQILGQKVEFLVSFYNNEISEKSEIFDDQFSVERPDGSNFTLKIRSTKLEDSAMYFCASRRGQPKNTEAFFGQGTRLTVV.

This chain links TRBV19 with TRBJ1-5; the D gene is possibly TRBD1 (6 bases). CDR3 length: 16 residues. CDR1 is LNHDA, CDR2 SQIVND, per germline (reference sequence). V was clipped by 5 bases and J by 6 bases, with 20 bases between them. CDR3 bases: TGTGCCAGTAGTCCGGAAGGACAGAGGGGTAGTCAGCCCCAGCATTTT. It specifies CASSPEGQRGSQPQHF.

V and J are TRBV19 and TRBJ2-3; the match to TRBD2 covers 12 bases. The V segment lost 0 bases and the J segment 4 bases; nucleotides outside the gene matches: 2. The CDR3 sequence is 16 residues long. From germline, CDR1 is LNHDA and CDR2 SQIVND (reference sequence). This CDR3 reads CASSIDLAGGPDTQYF. CDR3 DNA sequence: TGTGCCAGTAGTATAGATCTAGCGGGAGGGCCAGATACGCAGTATTTT.

The rearrangement links TRBV5-5 to TRBJ1-1, with 10 bases matching TRBD1. Trimming took 1 base from V and 0 from J; bases not matched to a gene: 3. From germline, CDR1 is SGHKS and CDR2 YYEKEE (reference sequence). This CDR3 region has 16 residues. The CDR3 nucleotides are TGTGCCAGCAGCTTGAGACAGGGGGCTATGAACACTGAAGCTTTCTTT. The encoded protein is CASSLRQGAMNTEAFF.

The chain links TRBV7-2 to TRBJ1-2; TRBD1 matches at 7 bases. From germline, CDR1 is SGHTA and CDR2 FQGNSA. The CDR3 totals 15 residues. V was clipped by 7 bases and J by 8 bases; unmatched bases: 16. The CDR3 DNA follows: TGTGCCAGCATCCTGACAGGGTCTCTCGCTTGGGGCTACACCTTC. This encodes CASILTGSLAWGYTF. Full variable domain (outside the CDR3, taken from reference TRBV7-2 and TRBJ1-2): GAGVSQSPSNKVTEKGKDVELRCDPISGHTALYWYRQSLGQGLEFLIYFQGNSAPDKSGLPSDRFSAERTGGSVSTLTIQRTQQEDSAVYLCASILTGSLAWGYTFGSGTRLTVV.

The V and J genes are TRBV9 and TRBJ2-2; possibly TRBD1 or TRBD2 for D (5 bases each). CDR3 length: 16 residues. Trimming shortened V by 2 bases and J by 4 bases, and 15 bases separated the two germline ends. The germline CDR1 and CDR2 sequences are SGDLS and YYNGEE. CDR3 nucleotide sequence: TGTGCCAGCAGCGTGAGGGGTGATCCGAGCACCGGGGAGCTGTTTTTT. It specifies CASSVRGDPSTGELFF.

This clone was detected once. This chain joins TRBV5-5 and TRBJ2-7, with 13 bases aligning to TRBD2. Germline-derived CDR1 and CDR2 are SGHKS and YYEKEE (reference sequence). The CDR3 length is 14 residues. V trimming: 3 bases; J trimming: 3 bases; junction bases outside the gene matches: 0. The CDR3 spells CASSWTSGSYEQYF. The CDR3, as DNA: TGTGCCAGCAGCTGGACTAGCGGGAGCTACGAGCAGTACTTC.

The chain links TRBV6-5 to TRBJ2-1, with 9 bases lining up with TRBD2. This CDR3 region has 16 residues. From germline, CDR1 is MNHEY and CDR2 SVGAGI. The V segment lost 2 bases and the J segment 4 bases; nucleotides outside the gene matches: 6. Written as DNA, the CDR3 is TGTGCCAGCAGTTACGAGGCGGGGGGGCCTTACAATGAGCAGTTCTTC. Its translation is CASSYEAGGPYNEQFF.

The sample holds a few counts of this clone. The chain links TRBV11-3 to TRBJ2-3; D remains ambiguous. The germline CDR1 and CDR2 sequences are SGHNT and YENEEA. The CDR3 length is 15 residues. Deletions cut 4 bases from V and 2 bases from J, with 13 bases between. As DNA, the CDR3 is TGTGCCAGCAGCTGGTCCGCCGCTCACACAGATACGCAGTATTTT. Translating gives CASSWSAAHTDTQYF.

The V call is TRBV10-2, the J call TRBJ1-6; TRBD1 agrees at 8 bases. This CDR3 region has 13 residues. The J segment lost 7 bases and the V segment lost 8 bases, leaving 4 bases of the junction unmatched. Germline V gene lookup returns CDR1 WSHSY and CDR2 SAAADI. The CDR3 sequence is CASSGQGNSPLHF. The DNA for the CDR3 is TGCGCCAGCTCCGGACAGGGAAATTCACCCCTCCACTTT.